These 24 T cell receptor beta chains share one sample of origin, sequenced in a study of vaccination effects on CD4 cells after COVID-19. For these receptors, no antigen is known. The ViraFEST assay expanded antigen-specific CD4+ T cells with viral peptide pools before sequencing. Isolating CD4+ T cells followed less than 11 days of culture. This individual contracted SARS-CoV-2 between March and December 2020, as verified by PCR. Libraries were prepared by immunoSEQ multiplex PCR; TCRdb keeps only in-frame clonotypes and omits some of them. Of 70,000 or so clones in the sample, 65% to 75% were seen once. The source material was CD4+ T cells from PBMCs cultured with HIV peptides, sampled before COVID-19 vaccination. As for subset: HIV-1 Nef peptide pool negative control/reference culture. The receptors derive from a human donor who had a prior SARS-CoV-2 infection.

V gene TRBV21-1 combines with J gene TRBJ2-3; the table's D call, TRBD2, has no DNA check behind it. TRBV21-1 is a listed pseudogene. There are 17 residues in the CDR3. CDR3 nucleotides: TGTGCCAGCAGCTGGTGGATCCATCGGGAGGTCGCAGATACGCAGTATTTT. Translating it yields CASSWWIHREVADTQYF.

Only one count was recorded for this clone. J is TRBJ2-3 and V is TRBV9, with a weak D call TRBD2 (6 bases). The V end lost 0 bases, the J end lost 4 bases, and 15 bases lay between the germline ends. Germline V lookup: CDR1 SGDLS, CDR2 YYNGEE. The CDR3 is 16 residues long. The CDR3: CASSVVGLLGADTQYF. CDR3 DNA: TGTGCCAGCAGCGTAGTGGGACTCCTAGGGGCAGATACGCAGTATTTT. The whole variable domain, filled in from reference TRBV9 and TRBJ2-3, reads DSGVTQTPKHLITATGQRVTLRCSPRSGDLSVYWYQQSLDQGLQFLIQYYNGEERAKGNILERFSAQQFPDLHSELNLSSLELGDSALYFCASSVVGLLGADTQYFGPGTRLTVL.

The chain carries TRBV28 and TRBJ2-7; D possibly corresponds to TRBD2 (5 bases). This CDR3 contains 15 residues. Germline CDR1 reads MDHEN; CDR2 reads SYDVKM. Trimming cost V 7 bases and J 3 bases, with 19 bases left between them. The CDR3 loop reads CASISQGEGLYEQYF. CDR3 bases: TGTGCCAGCATCTCTCAAGGTGAGGGTCTCTACGAGCAGTACTTC.

This clone appeared a few times. The rearrangement uses TRBV19 and TRBJ1-6, with 9 bases identical to TRBD1. Germline V gene sequence: CDR1 LNHDA, CDR2 SQIVND (reference sequence). The CDR3 runs 13 residues. With V trimmed by 9 bases and J by 10 bases, 7 bases remained unmatched. CDR3 protein: CASRTGEESPLHF. CDR3 sequence (DNA): TGTGCCAGCAGGACAGGGGAGGAATCACCCCTCCACTTT.

This chain uses TRBV4-2 with TRBJ1-4; D call uncertain. Trimming cost V 0 bases and J 8 bases, with 16 bases left between them. Germline CDR1 is LGHNA and CDR2 is YNFKEQ. This CDR3 is built from 16 residues. The CDR3 DNA follows: TGTGCCAGCAGCCAAGAGGCAGGATCACGCGAAGAAAAACTGTTTTTT. This translates into CASSQEAGSREEKLFF.

Regarding this clone: At one boundary the junction diverges from the germline segment, which might be a read error. This chain uses TRBV7-7 with TRBJ2-7; possible D gene TRBD1, 5 bases. The germline V gene encodes CDR1 SSHAT and CDR2 FNYEAQ (reference sequence). CDR3 size: 13 residues. CDR3 sequence reads: CASSLGREDEQYF. The CDR3 DNA reads as TGTGCTAGCAGCTTAGGCAGGGAAGACGAGCAGTACTTC. The full variable domain, its missing parts supplied by reference TRBV7-7 and TRBJ2-7, is GAGVSQSPRYKVTKRGQDVTLRCDPISSHATLYWYQQALGQGPEFLTYFNYEAQPDKSGLPSDRFSAERPEGSISTLTIQRTEQRDSAMYRCASSLGREDEQYFGPGTRLTVT.

The chain is built from TRBV18 and TRBJ2-2; D unresolved. Germline V gives CDR1 KGHSH, CDR2 LQKENI. V was cut by 2 bases and J by 0 bases, with 4 bases left in between. This CDR3 spans 14 amino acids. The CDR3 bases are TGTGCCAGCTCACCAGACCCGAACACCGGGGAGCTGTTTTTT. Its protein product is CASSPDPNTGELFF.

The V and J genes are TRBV24-1 and TRBJ2-7, with D perhaps matching TRBD1 (5 bases). The germline V gene encodes CDR1 KGHDR and CDR2 SFDVKD. V was cut by 12 bases and J by 3 bases, with 17 bases left in between. The CDR3 has 13 residues. CDR3 DNA: TGTGCCCGCGCGCGCGCAGGGCGCTACGAGCAGTACTTC. It yields the protein CARARAGRYEQYF.

This clone was counted only a few times. The genes are TRBV25-1 and TRBJ2-3; D is unresolved. CDR1 MGHDK and CDR2 SYGVNS come from the germline V gene. The CDR3 sequence is 13 residues long. The V gene lost 5 bases and the J gene lost 2 bases, with 8 bases spanning the gap. In nucleotides, the CDR3 is TGTGCCAGCAGTTACGACCCCACAGATACGCAGTATTTT. Translation: CASSYDPTDTQYF.

This chain uses TRBV11-2 with TRBJ1-2; 8 bases align to TRBD1. The V gene's germline CDR1 is SGHAT and CDR2 FQNNGV. V lost 0 bases and J lost 3; bases outside the gene matches: 3. This CDR3 comprises 15 residues. CDR3 DNA sequence: TGTGCCAGCAGCTTAGACCCGGGACAGGACTATGGCTACACCTTC. Translated: CASSLDPGQDYGYTF.

This chain joins TRBV3-1 (or the pseudogene TRBV3-2) and TRBJ2-7; unclear D gene. Trimming stripped 4 bases from V and 3 bases from J, with 10 bases between. The CDR3 is made up of 13 amino acids. CDR1 and CDR2 (germline): LGHDT, YNNKEL (reference sequence). The CDR3 DNA reads TGTGCCAGCAGCCGAAGTATGATCTACGAGCAGTACTTC. Amino acid sequence: CASSRSMIYEQYF.

V usage is TRBV4-2 and J usage is TRBJ2-7; a possible D gene is TRBD2 (6 bases). The CDR3 totals 14 residues. Trimming shortened V by 4 bases and J by 5 bases, and 15 bases separated the two germline ends. The germline CDR1 and CDR2 sequences are LGHNA and YNFKEQ. The CDR3 loop is CASSPGGGKNEQYF. The CDR3 DNA reads TGTGCCAGCAGCCCCGGGGGAGGTAAGAACGAGCAGTACTTC.

The rearrangement joins TRBV4-2 to TRBJ2-3; a weak D match, TRBD2 (6 bases). CDR3 length: 16 amino acids. V was clipped by 4 bases and J by 4 bases, with 18 bases between them. Germline V gene sequence: CDR1 LGHNA, CDR2 YNFKEQ. The CDR3 reads CASSPGSTRAADTQYF. The CDR3 nucleotides read TGTGCCAGCAGCCCCGGTTCGACTAGAGCAGCAGATACGCAGTATTTT.

V and J are TRBV4-2 and TRBJ2-2; D may be TRBD1 or TRBD2 (5 bases each). The CDR3 has 18 residues. CDR1 and CDR2 from the germline V gene are LGHNA and YNFKEQ. Trimming removed 1 base at V and 4 bases at J, with 19 bases between. The CDR3 region has the DNA TGTGCCAGCAGCCAAGCCCTGGGGTTAGCCGGGGCCACCGGGGAGCTGTTTTTT. Translating gives CASSQALGLAGATGELFF.

This rearrangement joins TRBV19 to TRBJ1-2; 8 nucleotides match TRBD1. The CDR3 is 16 amino acids. The V gene's germline CDR1 is LNHDA and CDR2 SQIVND (reference sequence). With 7 bases clipped from V and 5 bases from J, the junction kept 15 bases outside the gene matches. The CDR3 protein is CASTGKGATGEYGYTF. As DNA, the CDR3 is TGTGCCAGTACCGGCAAGGGGGCGACAGGGGAATATGGCTACACCTTC.

This chain uses TRBV4-2 with TRBJ2-7; D uncertain. V was cut by 0 bases and J by 2 bases, with 2 bases left in between. The CDR3 sequence is 12 residues long. CDR1 is LGHNA and CDR2 is YNFKEQ in the germline V gene. The CDR3 spells CASSQDAYEQYF. In DNA, the CDR3 is TGTGCCAGCAGCCAAGATGCCTACGAGCAGTACTTC.

This clone occurred once. CDR3 protein: CASSPHLWSADNTEAFF. CDR3 nucleotide sequence: TGTGCCAGCAGTCCGCACCTATGGTCGGCAGACAACACTGAAGCTTTCTTT. The chain couples TRBV6-2 or TRBV6-3 to TRBJ1-1; no definite D call. The CDR3 is 17 residues long. Germline lookup yields CDR1 MNHEY and CDR2 SVGEGT. Trimming shortened V by 5 bases and J by 2 bases, and 21 bases separated the two germline ends.

This clone occurred a few times. Here the CDR3 reads CATSSLGTTYGYTF. The CDR3 nucleotides read TGTGCCACCAGCAGCCTCGGGACAACCTATGGCTACACCTTC. The chain is built from TRBV15 and TRBJ1-2; TRBD1 is a possible D gene (6 bases). Germline values: CDR1 LNHNV, CDR2 YYDKDF (reference sequence). This CDR3 comprises 14 residues. V lost 3 bases and J lost 4, with 12 bases in between.

J is TRBJ1-2 and V is TRBV19; 8 nucleotides line up with TRBD1. This CDR3 region has 16 residues. Germline V gives CDR1 LNHDA, CDR2 SQIVND (reference sequence). V lost 3 bases and J lost 4; bases outside the gene matches: 10. Here the CDR3 DNA reads TGTGCCAGTAGTATGCATGGGCAGGGGGCCGGCTATGGCTACACCTTC. Its translation is CASSMHGQGAGYGYTF.

This clone was seen more than once but under ten times. This chain joins TRBV3-1 (or the pseudogene TRBV3-2) and TRBJ1-1; D is uncertain. CDR3 length: 12 residues. The germline V gene encodes CDR1 LGHDT and CDR2 YNNKEL (reference sequence). V gave up 3 bases and J gave up 11 bases, with 13 bases separating them. The CDR3 reads CASSQENLGAFF. Written as DNA, the CDR3 is TGTGCCAGCAGCCAGGAGAACTTGGGGGCTTTCTTT.

The chain is built from TRBV19 and TRBJ2-5; TRBD2 matches 12 bases. The CDR3 is made up of 17 amino acids. J was trimmed by 0 bases and V by 3 bases; bases with no gene match: 5. CDR1 is LNHDA, CDR2 SQIVND, per germline (reference sequence). The CDR3 loop reads CASSIGLAGGYQETQYF. In nucleotides, the CDR3 is TGTGCCAGTAGTATTGGTCTAGCGGGGGGGTACCAAGAGACCCAGTACTTC.

This rearrangement joins TRBV7-3 to TRBJ2-5; TRBD2 matches at 7 bases. CDR1 and CDR2 (germline): SGHTA, FQGTGA. The CDR3 is 14 residues long. Trimming cost V 4 bases and J 5 bases; bases outside gene matches: 7. CDR3 nucleotide sequence: TGTGCCAGCAGCTCCTGGGCGGGGGAGGAGACCCAGTACTTC. This encodes CASSSWAGEETQYF.

This clone has a handful of counts. The chain recombines TRBV1 with TRBJ2-7; the D call TRBD1 from the table was never checked on the DNA. TRBV1 is classified as a pseudogene. This CDR3 comprises 13 residues. In DNA, the CDR3 is TGCACCAGCAGCCTACACAGGGGGGACGAGCAGTACTTC. It codes for CTSSLHRGDEQYF.

The sample holds one count of this clone. The chain employs TRBV5-6 and TRBJ1-2, with 7 nucleotides matching TRBD1. Unmatched junction bases numbered 12, after V lost 6 bases and J lost 4 bases. Germline lookup yields CDR1 SGHDT and CDR2 YYEEEE. This CDR3 has 15 amino acids. The CDR3 sequence: CASTTGGGGFYGYTF. The DNA of the CDR3 is TGTGCCAGCACTACTGGGGGAGGGGGCTTCTATGGCTACACCTTC.